This passage covers 5 T cell receptor beta chains from one sample sequenced in a study of untreated major depressive disorder (dated by TCRdb to 2017 to 2018). Library construction relied on the immunoSEQ multiplex PCR assay. Here the immuneACCESS table is served through TCRdb, limited to in-frame sequences with V and J called. Missing clones are a known gap in these copies; in checked studies unresolved V genes cover under half, and the rest lacks a known reason. In this sample the table shows about 21,000 clones, over 85% of which occur a single time. In total, the top ten clones hold roughly 0.44% of the sample. Sequencing was performed on CD4+ T cells from PBMCs. The receptor source for this set is a woman aged 40 to 55 in good health.

The chain uses TRBV6-6 and TRBJ2-7; 9 bases match TRBD1. The CDR3 length is 15 residues. After removal of 0 bases from V and 6 bases from J, the junction contained 6 bases not matched to a gene. Germline V gene lookup returns CDR1 MNHNY and CDR2 SVGAGI (reference sequence). CDR3 bases: TGTGCCAGCAGTTACTCCCTATCGACAGGGGGCGAGCAGTACGTC. This gives the protein CASSYSLSTGGEQYV.

This chain links TRBV6-5 with TRBJ2-1; 9 bases line up with TRBD1. CDR1 and CDR2 (germline): MNHEY, SVGAGI. The CDR3 consists of 15 residues. Germline trimming cut 8 bases from V and 12 bases from J; bases unmatched to any gene: 17. Written as DNA, the CDR3 is TGTGCCAGCCGGCTCGGGACAGGGAGCCCTTCGACGCAGTTCTTC. Its translation is CASRLGTGSPSTQFF.

The chain joins TRBV10-2 to TRBJ2-7, with TRBD2 matching 9 bases. V shed 4 bases, J shed 3 bases, and the junction held 7 bases outside the gene matches. The CDR3 loop spans 15 amino acids. Germline CDR1 WSHSY, CDR2 SAAADI. CDR3 in amino acids: CASSGAGGPGYEQYV. The CDR3 nucleotides are TGCGCCAGCAGTGGCGCGGGGGGGCCGGGCTACGAGCAGTACGTC.

The chain employs TRBV2 and TRBJ1-2; maybe TRBD1 (6 bases). Trimming took off 1 base at V and 6 bases at J, with 15 bases between the two ends. CDR3 size: 15 residues. From germline, CDR1 is SNHLY and CDR2 FYNNEI. In DNA, the CDR3 is TGTGCCAGCAGTGAAGGACGCAGAGGGGGGGATGGCTACACCTTC. This translates into CASSEGRRGGDGYTF.

This clone was counted only a few times. The rearrangement links TRBV29-1 to TRBJ1-1; D is ambiguous. V was cut by 3 bases and J by 5 bases, with 10 bases left in between. Germline CDR1 SQVTM, CDR2 ANQGSEA. This CDR3 spans 12 amino acids. The CDR3 protein is CSVEAGQTEAFF. CDR3 nucleotide sequence: TGCAGCGTTGAGGCTGGGCAGACTGAAGCTTTCTTT.